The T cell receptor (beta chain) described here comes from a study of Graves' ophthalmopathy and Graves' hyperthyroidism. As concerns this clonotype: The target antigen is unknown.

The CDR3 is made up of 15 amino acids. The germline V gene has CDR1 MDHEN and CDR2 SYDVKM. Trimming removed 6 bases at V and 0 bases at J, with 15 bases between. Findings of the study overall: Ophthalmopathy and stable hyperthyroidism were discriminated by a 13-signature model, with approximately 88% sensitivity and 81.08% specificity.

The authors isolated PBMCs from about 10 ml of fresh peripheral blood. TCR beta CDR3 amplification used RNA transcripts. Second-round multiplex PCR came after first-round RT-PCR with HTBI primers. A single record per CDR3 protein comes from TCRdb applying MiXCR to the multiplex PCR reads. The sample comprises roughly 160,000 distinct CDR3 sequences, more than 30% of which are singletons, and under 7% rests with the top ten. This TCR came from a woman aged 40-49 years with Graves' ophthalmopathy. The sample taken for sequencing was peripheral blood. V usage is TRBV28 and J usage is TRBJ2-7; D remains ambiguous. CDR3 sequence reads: CASSTVGLSSYEQYF. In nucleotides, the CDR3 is TGTGCCAGCAGCACGGTAGGGCTATCCTCCTACGAGCAGTACTTC.